The rows below give T cell receptor beta chains drawn from one sample of a study of control samples from healthy donors and cancer patients. TCRdb's copy holds only in-frame clones and misses some; the assay was immunoSEQ multiplex PCR. The table has around 85,000 clones, just under 95% seen once. Source material: blood. Every receptor here comes from a woman aged 18-29 years in good health. Each CDR3 is given without its conserved first and last residue. Fields, in order: D gene, CDR3 length, J gene, V gene, CDR3 protein. The D gene is left open where the match is weak.

- | 11 | TRBJ1-1 | TRBV5-1 | ASRVAGESEAF
- | 13 | TRBJ2-1 | TRBV3-1/TRBV3-2 | ASTSGLSSYNEQF
TRBD1 | 13 | TRBJ1-6 | TRBV6-5 | ASTPDRGHLSPLH
- | 12 | TRBJ1-4 | TRBV6-6 | ASSYIRPDEKLF
- | 10 | TRBJ1-6 | TRBV10-1 | ASSDGLSPLH
- | 13 | TRBJ1-2 | TRBV5-8 | ASSFGGALGYGYT
TRBD2 | 13 | TRBJ2-1 | TRBV7-3 | ASSLGGSPHNEQF
- | 10 | TRBJ2-5 | TRBV29-1 | SVRLGQETQY
TRBD2 | 15 | TRBJ2-7 | TRBV10-3 | AISESGLAGGRYEQY
TRBD1 | 10 | TRBJ2-7 | TRBV6-5 | ASSYFAGTEV
- | 11 | TRBJ1-1 | TRBV5-1 | ASSAETNTEAF
TRBD1 | 11 | TRBJ1-2 | TRBV7-9 | ASSLNRGNGYT
TRBD1 | 17 | TRBJ2-6 | TRBV5-1 | ASSLGRRGHSAGANVLT
- | 13 | TRBJ2-1 | TRBV28 | ASSLFRGFDNEQF
TRBD1 | 12 | TRBJ1-1 | TRBV2 | ASTGQGTNTEAF
- | 14 | TRBJ1-1 | TRBV6-2/TRBV6-3 | ASSYHNMAPNTEAF
- | 14 | TRBJ2-3 | TRBV5-4 | ASSLWDLSGTDTQY
- | 16 | TRBJ1-5 | TRBV19 | ASSVGAFGGLSNQPQH
TRBD2 | 15 | TRBJ2-7 | TRBV7-9 | ASSGYGGGQTSYEQY
TRBD1 | 14 | TRBJ2-1 | TRBV19 | ASSPHRGRGPNEQF
TRBD1 | 14 | TRBJ1-2 | TRBV4-1 | ASSTAGTVGNYGYT
- | 13 | TRBJ2-6 | TRBV5-6 | ASSLAVSGANVLT
- | 14 | TRBJ2-5 | TRBV9 | ASSELPWRGQETQY
- | 9 | TRBJ2-7 | TRBV20-1 | SARDDYEQY
- | 14 | TRBJ2-7 | TRBV6-5 | ASSYGSGSIATRQY
- | 11 | TRBJ2-1 | TRBV11-3 | ASSLRTNNEQF